This TCR beta chain was recorded in a study of glioma-infiltrating T cells after dendritic cell vaccination. Study results and caveats: Complete blood and tumor specimen sets were limited to few patients.

The primer mix had 60 V beta and 13 J beta primers. The method was immunoSEQ multiplex PCR; TCRdb's version includes in-frame clones alone and lacks a portion of them. This table holds more than 85,000 clones, around 89% found once. The V gene's germline CDR1 is GTSNPN and CDR2 SVGIG (reference sequence). The CDR3 has 14 amino acids. Unmatched junction bases numbered 7, after V lost 4 bases and J lost 7 bases. In the case of this clone: Its target is unknown.

As for time point: after dendritic cell vaccination, including at tumor progression/relapse. The receptor was isolated from a human donor with glioblastoma. The material was blood, obtained after dendritic cell vaccination. The chain couples TRBV30 to TRBJ1-6; 7 bases align to TRBD1. The CDR3 spells CAWTLGQTNSPLHF. DNA for the CDR3: TGTGCCTGGACTTTGGGACAGACGAATTCACCCCTCCACTTT. Based on the CDR3 plus reference TRBV30 and TRBJ1-6, the full variable domain is SQTIHQWPATLVQPVGSPLSLECTVEGTSNPNLYWYRQAAGRGLQLLFYSVGIGQISSEVPQNLSASRPQDRQFILSSKKLLLSDSGFYLCAWTLGQTNSPLHFGNGTRLTVT.